This T cell receptor beta chain was documented in a study of cytomegalovirus exposure and HLA in healthy donors (dated by TCRdb to between 2016 and 2019). Describing the broader study: An earlier analysis of 587 of the donors reported under 300 Gb of sequence data and around 120 million unique TCR beta sequences obtained from about 170 million T cells. In a later genetic analysis, genome-wide SNP genotypes for about 55% of the 666 donors were used, and that subset was treated as a discovery cohort. Among the roughly 380 genotyped donors, around 79% belonged to the genetic ancestry cluster associated with self-reported Caucasian donors. Roughly 320 gigabases of sequencing data and 70 million to 95 million unique TCR sequences made up an early release that covered under 750 HLA-typed donors. Both class I and class II loci were covered by HLA typing, at four-digit resolution. In a later analysis, previously published TCR beta repertoires from 670 or so donors were re-analyzed and high-resolution HLA genotyping was added so that TCR occurrence patterns could be studied. All discovery cohort repertoires had been generated on a single sequencing platform. The number of typed donors differed by locus: about 620-640 for A, B, C, DRB1 and DQB1; approximately 520 for DQA1; approximately 600 for DPA1; and approximately 450 for DPB1. About five DR-DQ haplotypes were treated as single units for association and clustering because of strong linkage in the cohort. The study used immunosequencing to profile the T cell repertoires of 670 or so subjects and linked those repertoires to cytomegalovirus serostatus. Among roughly 400 genotyped donors of the cohort, an average of about 220,000 unique TCR beta nucleotide sequences was sequenced per donor, of which about 19% were non-productive. High-throughput TCR immunosequencing, statistical association of individual TCRs with disease status, and machine learning were combined to predict cytomegalovirus infection status. Donor age, sex, ethnicity and CMV serostatus were compiled alongside the repertoire data. An earlier analysis of several hundred of the donors applied high-throughput TCR beta sequencing to assess whether each TCR beta V gene segment acted as functional or pseudogenic. The study was designed to test whether signatures of past pathogen exposure could be identified by cataloging public T cell receptors. Besides the first cohort of roughly 700 subjects, a separate validation cohort made up of roughly 130 different subjects was used. The later analysis used no new phenotypic data to find candidate immune exposures, relying instead on TCR beta sequences and their occurrence across donors. The research as a whole found: Correlated functional status among segregating V segments might reflect linkage disequilibrium, but an unknown experimental factor could not be ruled out. In a later genetic analysis, a missense DCLRE1C variant was associated with V-gene and J-gene trimming of TCR beta chains, and the association was replicated in an independent cohort. Most CMV-associated TCR beta chains appeared to be HLA-restricted in a later analysis, and the HLA associations seemed to be driven largely by CMV exposure. The study listed 150 to 200 TCR beta chains as associated with cytomegalovirus. Assigning TCR associations to individual alleles was difficult when HLA alleles, especially DR and DQ, strongly co-occurred. A cluster of highly shared sequence variants was judged likely to be a technical artifact of the sequencing pipeline. Broadly in line with IMGT annotations, most TCR beta V segments showed up in productive rearrangements about 87% or about 30% of the time in an earlier analysis of approximately 600 of the donors. In this cohort, only TCR beta chains were sequenced, and detectable features were limited by the absence of alpha or paired-chain data. In a later analysis, HLA-associated TCR beta chains were found to be more clonally expanded and to have lower generation probabilities than equally common non-associated chains. A later analysis found that TCR association rates varied across HLA loci, with DRB1 alleles showing the most associated TCRs and HLA-C alleles the fewest. A later analysis associated about 17,000 TCR beta sequences with specific HLA alleles at a false discovery rate of 0.05. The authors suggested that the approach could potentially be generalized to other disease states and immunological phenotypes. Because counts were too low, about 18 rarely observed V segments, including chromosome 9 orphons, were excluded from the earlier analysis of roughly 580 of the donors. Because HLA typing was missing for some donors at each locus, association tests included only the typed subset. Roughly uniform sequencing depth across donors was assumed in presence/absence analyses, although this assumption may not hold. Because the 87-base-pair reads could not distinguish some IMGT-functional V segments, including TRBV6-2 and TRBV6-3, those segments were excluded. In a later analysis, several top co-occurrence clusters were reported to appear linked to parvovirus B19, influenza, CMV and Epstein-Barr virus. The only immune exposure information available for the cohort was CMV serostatus. A further reported finding was that TCR beta sequences accurately predicted the HLA-A and HLA-B alleles for most subjects in the first cohort. Compared with the approximately 710-donor mean, donors in an Asian-associated ancestry cluster had fewer N-insertions in productive TCRs, according to a later genetic analysis. Across donors, most TCR sequences were observed very rarely, whereas some public TCRs were present in many individuals. In both the original and validation cohorts, the classifier was reported to diagnose cytomegalovirus status with high specificity and sensitivity. In vitro tests confirmed that a few of the cytomegalovirus-associated TCR beta chains recognize cytomegalovirus antigens.

The cohort consisted of 600 to 750 healthy bone marrow donors. At the time of sampling, every cohort member was nominally healthy, though immune exposures that went unrecorded were likely present. The donor tested CMV seronegative and was one of the 352 seronegative cohort members. Every donor gave a peripheral blood sample, and the peripheral blood mononuclear cells from that sample were used for TCR beta sequencing. Genomic DNA extraction from the blood cell samples was performed with the Qiagen DNeasy Blood Extraction Kit. This clone appeared a single time. What antigen it recognizes has not been identified. No much larger clone is present one base from it, and per-base qualities are unavailable. Trimming takes 0 bases from V and 6 bases from J, and the germline ends sit 7 bases apart. The germline V gene encodes CDR1 SGHRS and CDR2 YFSETQ. The CDR3 runs 13 residues from the cysteine to the phenylalanine. Kept here is only the CDR3 DNA, which spans 39 bases and is read in frame from base 1.

To prepare the library, the immunoSEQ multiplex PCR assay was applied. The multiplex PCR relied on a mix of 60 forward primers for TCR Vbeta segments and 13 reverse primers for TCR Jbeta segments. A multiplex PCR assay on genomic DNA amplified the CDR3 region of rearranged TCR beta genes. On the Illumina HiSeq System, the amplified TCR beta libraries were sequenced as 87-base-pair reads. In the original analysis: A later analysis tallied 70 million to 100 million unique TCR beta chains across the 666 repertoires, and 10 million to 11 million of those chains were shared by two or more donors. Raw reads were error-corrected and collapsed into unique sequences with a nearest-neighbor algorithm that merged closely related sequences to remove PCR and sequencing errors. CDR3 sequences were aligned to IMGT reference sequences to assign V, D and J gene segments. Each retained sequence needed at least a six-nucleotide match to both a V gene segment and a J gene segment. A rearrangement was called productive if the CDR3 had no stop codons and remained in frame with V and J, and every other rearrangement was called non-productive. Following IMGT convention, CDR3 was defined as the stretch from the second conserved V-encoded cysteine up to the conserved J-encoded phenylalanine. Sequences without an unambiguous match to a single V gene segment were excluded from the earlier analysis of several hundred of the donors. In an earlier analysis of 587 of the donors, V segments were called functional above 56.7% productive rearrangements and were called segregating when the between-donor standard deviation exceeded 5%. A statistical classification framework was built to diagnose cytomegalovirus status from the catalog of TCR beta chain sequences. In a later analysis, TCR nucleotide sequences were compared against IMGT/GENE-DB human TR gene sequences so that V and J genes could be assigned. Using the TCRdist pipeline, a later analysis assigned CDR3 sequences along with most-parsimonious VDJ recombination scenarios. In a later analysis, each TCR beta chain was defined by its CDR3 amino acid sequence together with its V-gene family, and reads without a unique V-gene family were excluded. In a later analysis, some 600 highly shared, low-generation-probability nucleotide sequences were removed to address suspected cross-contamination and a sequencing artifact. A later analysis calculated a clonal expansion index for each public chain from normalized within-repertoire ranks of inferred template counts. Generation probabilities in a later analysis came from a VDJ recombination model fitted to out-of-frame rearrangements, and those results were checked against IGoR. A later analysis scored TCR-TCR, TCR-HLA and TCR-CMV co-occurrence with hypergeometric tests, applying a repertoire-size bias correction to TCR pairs. False discovery rates were estimated in a later analysis by permuting HLA or CMV assignments 20 times. In a later analysis, co-occurring TCRs were grouped using DBSCAN, with TCRdist sequence similarity added in when clustering inside HLA-allele-positive subsets. Co-occurrence clustering excluded repertoires with fewer than 30,000 or more than 120,000 public chains, plus five with anomalous nucleotide sharing. TCRdb took this table from immuneACCESS and kept in-frame rearrangements with V and J called. Such tables lack part of the clones; where checked against another copy, unresolved V genes explain under half of the gap, and the rest is unexplained. The V and J calls and clone size are taken from that table; D and trimming were inferred from the DNA. The sample includes over 85,000 clones, with approximately 86% observed a single time. The ten top clones hold approximately 2% of the sample.

This TCR came from a man between 35 and 55 years old in good health and CMV-seronegative. Sequencing was performed on PBMCs. This chain is built from TRBV5-1 and TRBJ2-4, with the D gene not confidently named. The sequenced DNA is TGCGCCAGCAGCTTGGCGGTACCAAACATTCAGTACTTC. It codes for CASSLAVPNIQYF. The CDR3 plus the reference TRBV5-1 and TRBJ2-4 genes for the other parts give the full variable domain: KAGVTQTPRYLIKTRGQQVTLSCSPISGHRSVSWYQQTPGQGLQFLFEYFSETQRNKGNFPGRFSGRQFSNSRSEMNVSTLELGDSALYLCASSLAVPNIQYFGAGTRLSVL.